The rows below give T cell receptor beta chains drawn from one sample of a study of blood T cell repertoires in COVID-19. Repertoires were generated with immunoSEQ multiplex PCR, while TCRdb's copy carries only in-frame clones and drops some. The sample lists 120,000 or so clones; 88% were seen once. Sequenced material: peripheral blood. These receptor sequences come from a woman between 45 and 60 years old with acute or convalescent COVID-19. Each CDR3 is given with its conserved first and last residue. D genes are given only for firm matches. Size tells how often a clone was seen (once, few, many) or the class of an expanded clone, and some rows leave it out.

d_gene	abundance	j_gene	v_gene	CDR3nt	CDR3aa
TRBD2	-	TRBJ2-2	TRBV11-2	TGTGCCAGCAGTCCTGTAGCGGGGAACACCGGGGAGCTGTTTTTT	CASSPVAGNTGELFF
TRBD2	-	TRBJ2-5	TRBV7-6	TGTGCCAGCAGCTCTCCGACTAGCGGGAGCTCTGAGACCCAGTACTTC	CASSSPTSGSSETQYF
TRBD2	-	TRBJ2-1	TRBV5-1	TGCGCCAGCAGCTTGGAGGGCGGGAGGGATGAGCAGTTCTTC	CASSLEGGRDEQFF
TRBD1	-	TRBJ1-1	TRBV29-1	TGCAGCGTTGAGGGTGTAGGGGGCAGGGTGAACACTGAAGCTTTCTTT	CSVEGVGGRVNTEAFF
TRBD2	-	TRBJ2-5	TRBV29-1	TGCAGCGGCGGGGTAAGCGGGAGTGAGACCCAGTACTTC	CSGGVSGSETQYF
TRBD2	few	TRBJ2-7	TRBV14	TGTGCCAGCAGCGTACGGGACAGGGGAACTAGCGGGAGGGGTAAGACCTACGAGCAGTACTTC	CASSVRDRGTSGRGKTYEQYF
-	-	TRBJ2-7	TRBV21-1	TGTGCCAGCAGCTCCCGGGAGGCTCCCTACGAGCAGTACTTC	CASSSREAPYEQYF
TRBD2	-	TRBJ2-7	TRBV28	TGTGCCAGCAGGAGACTAGCGGGAGGTCACGAGCAGTACTTC	CASRRLAGGHEQYF
TRBD2	-	TRBJ2-7	TRBV6-1	TGTGCCAGCAGTGAAGCCCCTCCGGGACTACCCTACGAGCAGTACTTC	CASSEAPPGLPYEQYF
TRBD2	-	TRBJ2-1	TRBV4-2	TGTGCCAGCAGCCGGACTAGAGGGGACAATGAGCAGTTCTTC	CASSRTRGDNEQFF
-	-	TRBJ1-1	TRBV29-1	TGCAGCGTTGAAGGGCAGGGAGGCCCTGAAGCTTTCTTT	CSVEGQGGPEAFF
-	-	TRBJ1-5	TRBV24-1	TGTGCCACCAGTGACACCGGGGGTGCCAGCAATCAGCCCCAGCATTTT	CATSDTGGASNQPQHF
-	-	TRBJ2-5	TRBV11-2	TGTGCCAGCACCGCCGGGACACGCCAAGAGACCCAGTACTTC	CASTAGTRQETQYF
-	-	TRBJ1-2	TRBV6-1	TGTGCCAGCAGTGACAGGTCGGCAGGGAGGGATGGCTACACCTTC	CASSDRSAGRDGYTF
TRBD2	-	TRBJ2-5	TRBV7-9	TGTGCCAGCAGCCTTCTAGCGGGAGGGCGAGAGACCCAGTACTTC	CASSLLAGGRETQYF
-	-	TRBJ2-6	TRBV3-1/TRBV3-2	TGTGCCAGCAGCCAAGGTCTTGGGGGCACATTCTCTGGGGCCAACGTCCTGACTTTC	CASSQGLGGTFSGANVLTF
-	few	TRBJ2-7	TRBV28	TGTGCCAGCAGTACCCCGGCGGGTAGTGTCGTCCCCGAGCAGTACTTC	CASSTPAGSVVPEQYF
TRBD1	-	TRBJ2-5	TRBV11-3	TGTGCCAGCAAAGGACAGGGCGGAGAGACCCAGTACTTC	CASKGQGGETQYF
TRBD1	-	TRBJ2-3	TRBV19	TGTGCCAGCTCCAACAGGGGGCCTTCGAGCACAGATACGCAGTATTTT	CASSNRGPSSTDTQYF
TRBD1	-	TRBJ2-7	TRBV7-9	TGTGCCAGCAGCTTACTGGAGCAGGGGGATTACGAGCAGTACTTC	CASSLLEQGDYEQYF
-	-	TRBJ1-2	TRBV25-1	TGTGCCAGCAGTGAACCAGGCACAGGCAGGGTCGGCTACACCTTC	CASSEPGTGRVGYTF
-	-	TRBJ2-3	TRBV3-1/TRBV3-2	TGTGCCAGCAGTCGAGGGGGAGATACGCAGTATTTT	CASSRGGDTQYF
-	-	TRBJ1-3	TRBV2	TGTGCCAGCAGTTGGACAACGAGCTCTGGAAACACCATATATTTT	CASSWTTSSGNTIYF
-	-	TRBJ2-2	TRBV11-2	TGTGCCAGCAGCTTAGATAATGGTAAGAGCCCCGGGGAGCTGTTTTTT	CASSLDNGKSPGELFF
TRBD1	-	TRBJ2-3	TRBV27	TGTGCCAGCAGTCCCGGGACAGGGGTGGGCACAGATACGCAGTATTTT	CASSPGTGVGTDTQYF
-	-	TRBJ2-6	TRBV18	TGTGCCAGCTCACCCCGGACAGTTACTGGGGCCAACGTCCTGACTTTC	CASSPRTVTGANVLTF
TRBD2	few	TRBJ2-1	TRBV3-1/TRBV3-2	TGTGCCAGCAGCCCACCCAGCGGGAGAGTAAACAATGAGCAGTTCTTC	CASSPPSGRVNNEQFF
TRBD2	-	TRBJ2-1	TRBV5-1	TGCGCCAGCAGCTATACCATAGGACTAGCGGGAGGGGATGAGCAGTTCTTC	CASSYTIGLAGGDEQFF
TRBD2	-	TRBJ2-5	TRBV19	TGTGCCAGTAGAGCACTAGCGGGAATCCAAGAGACCCAGTACTTC	CASRALAGIQETQYF
TRBD2	-	TRBJ2-3	TRBV19	TGTGCCAGTAGCCACCAGCGGGAAACAGATACGCAGTATTTT	CASSHQRETDTQYF
TRBD1	-	TRBJ2-7	TRBV19	TGTGCCAGTAGTAAGGGACAGGACTCCTACGAGCAGTACTTC	CASSKGQDSYEQYF
-	-	TRBJ2-7	TRBV5-1	TGCGCCAGCAGCTTGGACAGCCGATTCAGCGAGCAGTACTTC	CASSLDSRFSEQYF
-	-	TRBJ2-3	TRBV11-2	TGTGCCAGCAGCCCCGGGGGAAATATAAATACGCAGTATTTT	CASSPGGNINTQYF
TRBD1	-	TRBJ2-5	TRBV5-1	TGCGCCAGCAGCTTACATCCGGGACAGGGGAGCGTAGAGACCCAGTACTTC	CASSLHPGQGSVETQYF
TRBD1	-	TRBJ1-2	TRBV29-1	TGCAGCGTTGAATCTTTGAGGGGGCAAGGCTACACCTTC	CSVESLRGQGYTF
-	-	TRBJ1-2	TRBV9	TGTGCCAGCAGCGTAGGGTCAGGTTATGGCTACACCTTC	CASSVGSGYGYTF
TRBD2	-	TRBJ2-2	TRBV24-1	TGTGCCACCGGGTTTACTGGGGGAGGGAGGAACACCGGGGAGCTGTTTTTT	CATGFTGGGRNTGELFF
-	once	TRBJ2-2	TRBV24-1	TGTGCCACCGGGAGGCGCACCGGGGAGCTGTTTTTT	CATGRRTGELFF
TRBD2	-	TRBJ2-7	TRBV9	TGTGCCAGCAGCCCCATCGCTAGCGGGACCCACGAGCAGTACTTC	CASSPIASGTHEQYF
TRBD2	-	TRBJ2-3	TRBV5-1	TGCGCCAGCAGCCGCGTGACTAGCGGGAGAACAGATACGCAGTATTTT	CASSRVTSGRTDTQYF
-	once	TRBJ1-4	TRBV30	TGTGCCTGGAGTGCGGGGAGGGGTGGGGAAAAACTGTTTTTT	CAWSAGRGGEKLFF
-	once	TRBJ1-5	TRBV15	TGTGCCACCAGCAGAGACGGGTTCGGGCAGCCCCAGCATTTT	CATSRDGFGQPQHF
-	-	TRBJ2-5	TRBV5-6	TGTGCCAGCAGCTGGGGGACAACGCAAGAGACCCAGTACTTC	CASSWGTTQETQYF
-	-	TRBJ1-1	TRBV27	TGTGCCAGCAGTTCCAATCGGGACACTCTGAACACTGAAGCTTTCTTT	CASSSNRDTLNTEAFF
-	-	TRBJ1-1	TRBV9	TGTGCCAGCAGCGTAGTGACAGTCCCGAACACTGAAGCTTTCTTT	CASSVVTVPNTEAFF
TRBD1	-	TRBJ2-1	TRBV5-1	TGCGCCAGCAGCTCGACAGGGGACTACAATGAGCAGTTCTTC	CASSSTGDYNEQFF
TRBD2	-	TRBJ2-1	TRBV5-4	TGTGCCAGCAGCTCCCGGACTAGGTGGAATGAGCAGTTCTTC	CASSSRTRWNEQFF
TRBD1	-	TRBJ1-1	TRBV18	TGTGCCAGCTCACCCCTTGGACAGGGAAAGAACACTGAAGCTTTCTTT	CASSPLGQGKNTEAFF
TRBD2	-	TRBJ2-5	TRBV6-1	TGTGCCAGCAGTGTAGCGGGAGTCCAAGAGACCCAGTACTTC	CASSVAGVQETQYF
-	-	TRBJ2-6	TRBV12-3/TRBV12-4	TGTGCCAGCAGAACAGGGGGGGCCAACGTCCTGACTTTC	CASRTGGANVLTF
TRBD1	few	TRBJ2-5	TRBV2	TGTGCCAGCAGCGCCGGGACAGGGACGACCCAGTACTTC	CASSAGTGTTQYF
-	-	TRBJ1-1	TRBV5-1	TGCGCCAGCAGCTTCCAGGGAAGGAACACTGAAGCTTTCTTT	CASSFQGRNTEAFF
-	-	TRBJ1-1	TRBV7-9	TGTGCCAGCAGCAGAGCGGCAGACTACCCCGAGGGGGACACTGAAGCTTTCTTT	CASSRAADYPEGDTEAFF
-	-	TRBJ2-3	TRBV5-1	TGCGCCAGCAGCTTAGAGGGGGGCACAGATACGCAGTATTTT	CASSLEGGTDTQYF